The next 9 T cell receptor beta chains were all read from a single sample in a study of T cell responses to AZD1222 COVID-19 vaccine. Method: immunoSEQ multiplex PCR; TCRdb's copy keeps in-frame clones and lacks some. Of about 120,000 clones listed, approximately 85% are singletons. Sequencing was performed on peripheral blood, taken on day 0 of MenACWY control vaccination. These receptors were obtained from an adult in good health.

This chain uses TRBV5-1 with TRBJ2-5; 8 bases map to TRBD1. CDR1 and CDR2 from the germline V gene are SGHRS and YFSETQ. The CDR3 is made up of 17 amino acids. V lost 3 bases, J lost 5 bases, and 15 bases stayed unmatched. CDR3 bases: TGCGCCAGCAGCTCCAACCTCGGACAGGGAAGGAGGGAGACCCAGTACTTC. This sequence encodes CASSSNLGQGRRETQYF.

The chain employs TRBV18 and TRBJ2-7; 10 bases align to TRBD1. The CDR3 totals 14 residues. V was pared by 3 bases and J by 3 bases, with 2 bases of the junction left unmatched. Germline values: CDR1 KGHSH, CDR2 LQKENI. CDR3 amino acids: CASSPRDRGYEQYF. The CDR3 bases are TGTGCCAGCTCACCCCGGGACAGGGGCTACGAGCAGTACTTC.

The chain joins TRBV7-3 to TRBJ2-7, with D unresolved. CDR1 SGHTA and CDR2 FQGTGA come from the germline V gene. V dropped 1 base and J dropped 3 bases, with 16 bases sitting between them. The CDR3 extends over 16 amino acids. CDR3 nucleotide sequence: TGTGCCAGCAGCTTAAAAATCAGTGGTCGCTACTACGAGCAGTACTTC. This sequence encodes CASSLKISGRYYEQYF. Full variable domain (rest looked up from reference TRBV7-3 and TRBJ2-7): GAGVSQTPSNKVTEKGKYVELRCDPISGHTALYWYRQSLGQGPEFLIYFQGTGAADDSGLPNDRFFAVRPEGSVSTLKIQRTERGDSAVYLCASSLKISGRYYEQYFGPGTRLTVT.

This clone was counted a few times. The chain is built from TRBV5-4 and TRBJ2-7, with TRBD1 identical over 10 bases. CDR1 is SGHNT and CDR2 is YYREEE in the germline V gene (reference sequence). V shed 0 bases and J 6 bases; nucleotides not matched to a gene: 3. This CDR3 is 14 amino acids long. The CDR3 nucleotides read TGTGCCAGCAGCTTGGCCGGGACAGGGGTCGAGCAGTACTTC. It yields the protein CASSLAGTGVEQYF.

This sequence joins TRBV28 and TRBJ2-3; no reliable D call. Between the trimmed V and J ends, which lost 3 bases and 6 bases, there was a span of 13 bases. The germline V gene has CDR1 MDHEN and CDR2 SYDVKM. This CDR3 has 14 residues. CDR3 in amino acids: CASSFENWIDTQYF. The DNA of the CDR3 is TGTGCCAGCAGTTTTGAGAACTGGATCGATACGCAGTATTTT.

This chain uses TRBV28 with TRBJ2-7; 9 nucleotides agree with TRBD1. Germline-derived CDR1 and CDR2 are MDHEN and SYDVKM. The CDR3 sequence is 13 residues long. V lost 2 bases to trimming and J lost 5 bases; unmatched junction nucleotides: 1. The CDR3 sequence: CASSLRQGDEQYF. CDR3 DNA: TGTGCCAGCAGTTTAAGACAGGGGGACGAGCAGTACTTC. Full variable domain (remainder filled in from reference TRBV28 and TRBJ2-7): DVKVTQSSRYLVKRTGEKVFLECVQDMDHENMFWYRQDPGLGLRLIYFSYDVKMKEKGDIPEGYSVSREKKERFSLILESASTNQTSMYLCASSLRQGDEQYFGPGTRLTVT.

This chain joins TRBV27 and TRBJ2-5; no firm D call. From germline, CDR1 is MNHEY and CDR2 SMNVEV (reference sequence). V gave up 3 bases and J gave up 11 bases, with 1 base separating them. The CDR3 totals 8 residues. CDR3 bases: TGTGCCAGCAGTTTTCAGTACTTC. This gives the protein CASSFQYF.

The chain joins TRBV5-6 to TRBJ2-1, with TRBD1 as a possible D gene (5 bases). Germline lookup yields CDR1 SGHDT and CDR2 YYEEEE. The V end was cut by 3 bases, the J end by 6 bases, with 19 bases between. This CDR3 spans 16 amino acids. CDR3 residues: CASSSSGNDRGNEQFF. The CDR3 DNA sequence: TGTGCCAGCAGCTCCTCCGGAAATGATAGGGGCAATGAGCAGTTCTTC.

V and J are TRBV18 and TRBJ1-6, with D perhaps TRBD1 (5 bases). The CDR3 contains 15 residues. Germline V CDR1 and CDR2: KGHSH, LQKENI. V shed 5 bases and J shed 4 bases, with 12 bases lying between them. The DNA of the CDR3 is TGTGCCAGCTCAGCAGCGGGACCGTATAATTCACCCCTCCACTTT. Its translation: CASSAAGPYNSPLHF.